The present TCR beta chain was sequenced within a study of blood T cell dynamics during melanoma immunotherapy. Across the whole study: Standard first-line treatment here was pembrolizumab or nivolumab plus ipilimumab in metastatic melanoma.

Profiling relied on immunoSEQ multiplex PCR, and the TCRdb table lists in-frame clones only, not all of them. The table includes 9,500 to 13,000 clones, around nine tenths detected once. In regard to this clone: Its antigen is currently unknown.

Study-level points and caveats: Clones driving repertoire changes may be melanoma-specific or general immune activation.

The time point here: pre-treatment baseline. The starting material was blood, obtained from a patient treated with checkpoint blockade. This receptor was identified in a human donor with melanoma.

The CDR3 DNA reads TGTGCCATCAGTGAGCCCGGGGAAGCGAACACTGAAGCTTTCTTT. It encodes CAISEPGEANTEAFF. The chain uses TRBV10-3 and TRBJ1-1, with no clear D. Germline values: CDR1 ENHRY, CDR2 SYGVKD. V was trimmed by 2 bases and J by 1 base, leaving 11 bases between them. The CDR3 length is 15 residues.